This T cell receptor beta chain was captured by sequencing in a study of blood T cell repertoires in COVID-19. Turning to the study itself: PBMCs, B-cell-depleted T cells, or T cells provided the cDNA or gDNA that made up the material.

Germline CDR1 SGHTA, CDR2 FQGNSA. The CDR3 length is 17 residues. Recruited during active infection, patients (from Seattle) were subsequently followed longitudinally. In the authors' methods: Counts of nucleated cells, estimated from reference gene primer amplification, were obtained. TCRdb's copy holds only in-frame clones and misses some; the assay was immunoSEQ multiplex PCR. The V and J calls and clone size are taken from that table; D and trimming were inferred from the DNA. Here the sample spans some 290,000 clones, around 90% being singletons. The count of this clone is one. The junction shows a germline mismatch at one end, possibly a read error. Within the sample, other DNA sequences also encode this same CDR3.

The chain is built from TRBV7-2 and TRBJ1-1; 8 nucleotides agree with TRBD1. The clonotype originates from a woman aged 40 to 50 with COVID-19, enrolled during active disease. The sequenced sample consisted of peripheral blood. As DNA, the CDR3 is TGTGCCAGCAGCCTTTTTACCCACAGGGGGAGGGGAACTGAAGCCTTCTTT. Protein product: CASSLFTHRGRGTEAFF.